This T cell receptor beta chain was observed in a study of blood T cell repertoires in COVID-19. Study summary: Donors in the United States, Italy and Spain gave samples during acute or convalescent COVID-19.

The CDR3 is 17 amino acids. The V gene end was trimmed by 1 base and the J gene end by 12 bases; junction bases not matched to a gene: 11. Germline loops: CDR1 SGHVS, CDR2 FQNEAQ. This clone showed up just once. Libraries were prepared by immunoSEQ multiplex PCR; TCRdb keeps only in-frame clonotypes and omits some of them. The table lists around 120,000 clones, around 90% of them singletons. This chain uses TRBV7-8 with TRBJ2-1, with 14 bases identical to TRBD2. Sequencing was performed on peripheral blood. The receptor comes from a woman aged 55-69 years with COVID-19, enrolled during active disease. The CDR3 loop is CASSLVAGRLAGGRQFF. The CDR3 DNA reads TGTGCCAGCAGCTTAGTAGCTGGCCGACTAGCGGGGGGGCGGCAGTTCTTC.